This TCR beta chain comes out of a study of tumor-infiltrating lymphocytes in glioblastoma multiforme. TCR beta libraries were built from RNA through three nested multiplex PCR rounds using modified ARM-PCR. TCRB-specific cDNA synthesis used roughly 0.55 ug of total RNA. Each CDR3 protein gets one entry after TCRdb re-called the multiplex PCR reads with MiXCR. In the table there are around 10,000 distinct CDR3 sequences, roughly 71% of which are singletons. General study results and limits: The TCR and somatic mutation analysis included just one glioblastoma patient. Clone frequencies may be distorted by unequal TCR transcripts per cell. The T cells in this sample were not sorted into functional subsets.

Germline V lookup: CDR1 MNHEY, CDR2 SVGAGI. V trimming: 3 bases; J trimming: 6 bases; junction bases outside the gene matches: 4. The CDR3 has 14 amino acids. With regard to this clonotype: Its antigen is not known. Since the CDR3 does not end with the conserved phenylalanine or tryptophan, this likely comes from a read error.

The TCR originated in a male donor with glioblastoma. J is TRBJ2-2 and V is TRBV6-5; TRBD1 aligns across 7 bases. The sample consisted of brain tumor tissue. This CDR3 is CASSYSQGAGELFI. CDR3 nucleotides: TGTGCCAGCAGTTATAGTCAGGGGGCCGGGGAGCTGTTTATT.